These 32 T cell receptor beta chains came from one sample sequenced in a study of T cell responses to AZD1222 COVID-19 vaccine. The table came from immunoSEQ multiplex PCR; TCRdb's copy has only in-frame clones and leaves some out. The table has 90,000 or so clones, approximately 89% seen once. Material: peripheral blood, obtained 28 days after the second AZD1222 dose. These receptors were obtained from an adult who received the AZD1222 COVID-19 vaccine.

This clone was recorded only once. This chain connects TRBV7-6 to TRBJ2-1; 9 bases are shared with TRBD2. Germline values: CDR1 SGHVS, CDR2 FNYEAQ. With V trimmed by 3 bases and J by 0 bases, 3 bases remained unmatched. The CDR3 sequence is 16 residues long. This CDR3 reads CASSFDSGSSYNEQFF. Here the CDR3 DNA reads TGTGCCAGCAGCTTTGATAGCGGGAGCTCCTACAATGAGCAGTTCTTC.

This clone was detected a few times. This chain connects TRBV28 to TRBJ1-5; 7 nucleotides line up with TRBD1. This CDR3 is built from 12 residues. Looked up from germline, CDR1 is MDHEN and CDR2 is SYDVKM. After removal of 7 bases from V and 5 bases from J, the junction contained 2 bases not matched to a gene. The CDR3: CASTGQDQPQHF. The CDR3, as DNA: TGTGCCAGCACCGGACAGGATCAGCCCCAGCATTTT.

CDR3 in amino acids: CASSIQGYEQYF. The CDR3 DNA reads TGTGCCAGTAGTATCCAGGGGTACGAGCAGTACTTC. This sequence joins TRBV19 and TRBJ2-7; a possible D gene is TRBD1 (6 bases). The germline gives CDR1 LNHDA, CDR2 SQIVND (reference sequence). There are 12 residues in the CDR3. V was cut by 3 bases and J by 4 bases, with 7 bases left in between.

The sample holds one count of this clone. The chain employs TRBV5-6 and TRBJ1-1; TRBD1 is a possible D gene (5 bases). V was clipped by 0 bases and J by 11 bases, with 17 bases between them. The V gene's germline CDR1 is SGHDT and CDR2 YYEEEE. This CDR3 region has 14 residues. CDR3 bases: TGTGCCAGCAGCTTGGCTGGGGCGGCTACTGGGGCTTTCTTT. Translating it yields CASSLAGAATGAFF.

This chain connects TRBV7-8 to TRBJ1-3, with 12 bases that match TRBD1. The CDR3 totals 15 residues. Germline-derived CDR1 and CDR2 are SGHVS and FQNEAQ. V dropped 8 bases and J dropped 2; count of bases not matched to a gene: 4. The CDR3 loop is CASARDRGPGNTIYF. Here the CDR3 DNA reads TGTGCCAGCGCTCGGGACAGGGGGCCTGGAAACACCATATATTTT.

V and J are TRBV19 and TRBJ1-6, with D unclear. Germline V lookup: CDR1 LNHDA, CDR2 SQIVND (reference sequence). Trimming stripped 2 bases from V and 6 bases from J, with 8 bases between. The CDR3 loop spans 14 amino acids. CDR3 nucleotide sequence: TGTGCCAGTAGTATAACTGGCGGTAATTCACCCCTCCACTTT. This gives the protein CASSITGGNSPLHF.

This clone came up once. The chain links TRBV27 to TRBJ2-2, with D possibly being TRBD2 (6 bases). Trimming took off 5 bases at V and 5 bases at J, with 9 bases between the two ends. CDR1 MNHEY and CDR2 SMNVEV come from the germline V gene (reference sequence). The CDR3 length is 13 residues. The CDR3 bases are TGTGCCAGCAGTCCAAGCGGGACCGGGGAGCTGTTTTTT. Protein product: CASSPSGTGELFF.

This clone was picked up one time. This sequence joins TRBV7-2 and TRBJ2-3; D is perhaps TRBD1 (5 bases). The CDR3 runs 15 residues. With 5 bases removed from V and 5 bases from J, the gap between germline ends came to 17 bases. The germline V gene has CDR1 SGHTA and CDR2 FQGNSA. The CDR3 spells CASSQGGIRLDTQYF. The CDR3 DNA sequence: TGTGCCAGCAGCCAGGGTGGGATTCGGTTAGATACGCAGTATTTT.

V is TRBV6-5 and J is TRBJ1-4; TRBD1 is a possible D gene (6 bases). The length of the CDR3 is 14 residues. CDR1 MNHEY and CDR2 SVGAGI come from the germline V gene. Trimming removed 9 bases from V and 5 bases from J, with 16 bases in between. In DNA form, the CDR3 reads TGTGCCAGTCGCGGGGGGGCCGAAAATGAAAAACTGTTTTTT. It is translated as CASRGGAENEKLFF.

The rearrangement joins TRBV28 to TRBJ1-2; D uncertain. CDR1 is MDHEN, CDR2 SYDVKM, per germline. The CDR3 covers 14 residues. V lost 2 bases to trimming and J lost 6 bases, with 13 bases between them. The CDR3 DNA follows: TGTGCCAGCAGTTTAGTCAGTTCTTTAAATGGCTACACCTTC. Encoded protein: CASSLVSSLNGYTF.

In its sample, this clone was seen once. The chain employs TRBV10-3 and TRBJ2-7; 12 nucleotides agree with TRBD1. CDR3 size: 16 residues. The V gene's germline CDR1 is ENHRY and CDR2 SYGVKD. The V segment lost 4 bases and the J segment 6 bases; nucleotides outside the gene matches: 10. The CDR3 spells CAISVGGQGARLEQYF. The CDR3 bases are TGTGCCATCAGTGTGGGGGGACAGGGGGCGCGGCTCGAGCAGTACTTC.

V is TRBV5-1 and J is TRBJ2-1; 8 bases are shared with TRBD2. CDR1 and CDR2 from the germline V gene are SGHRS and YFSETQ. CDR3 length: 17 amino acids. Trimming cost V 0 bases and J 0 bases; bases outside gene matches: 5. This CDR3 reads CASSLEAGATSYNEQFF. The CDR3 DNA sequence: TGCGCCAGCAGCTTGGAAGCGGGGGCGACCTCCTACAATGAGCAGTTCTTC.

This chain connects TRBV19 to TRBJ2-7; 9 bases align to TRBD1. Germline CDR1 reads LNHDA; CDR2 reads SQIVND (reference sequence). This CDR3 has 15 residues. Trimming took 3 bases from V and 3 from J; bases not matched to a gene: 6. CDR3 region: CASSMPGQGIYEQYF. The DNA of the CDR3 is TGTGCCAGTAGTATGCCGGGACAGGGAATCTACGAGCAGTACTTC.

This clone was seen a handful of times. This chain joins TRBV9 and TRBJ1-1; D ambiguous. CDR1 and CDR2 (germline): SGDLS, YYNGEE. The ends were cut back, 3 bases at V and 1 base at J, with 16 bases in the middle. The CDR3 contains 16 residues. CDR3 protein: CASSAMEEGANTEAFF. The CDR3 DNA reads TGTGCCAGCAGCGCAATGGAGGAAGGTGCGAACACTGAAGCTTTCTTT.

J is TRBJ2-1 and V is TRBV9, with D perhaps assigned TRBD1 or TRBD2 (5 bases each). CDR1 is SGDLS and CDR2 is YYNGEE in the germline V gene. CDR3 length: 15 amino acids. Trimming pared 0 bases from V and 6 bases from J, leaving 13 bases between. CDR3 coding DNA: TGTGCCAGCAGCGTAGGAATGGGGGACCTCAATGAGCAGTTCTTC. Translation gives CASSVGMGDLNEQFF.

This clone was picked up one time. The CDR3 region is CASSYSGQGPYEQYV. CDR3 in DNA: TGTGCCAGCAGTTACTCTGGTCAAGGTCCCTACGAGCAGTACGTC. The gene calls are TRBV6-2 or TRBV6-3 and TRBJ2-7; D gene ambiguous. Trimming stripped 0 bases from V and 2 bases from J, with 11 bases between. This CDR3 contains 15 residues. The V gene's germline CDR1 is MNHEY and CDR2 SVGEGT.

The chain is built from TRBV4-1 and TRBJ2-4, with D maybe TRBD2 (6 bases). The CDR3 spans 17 residues. Trimming cost V 4 bases and J 0 bases, with 16 bases left between them. CDR1 MGHRA and CDR2 YSYEKL come from the germline V gene. CDR3 sequence reads: CASSPLAREIAKNIQYF. The CDR3 bases are TGCGCCAGCAGCCCCCTCGCCCGGGAGATAGCCAAAAACATTCAGTACTTC.

The chain joins TRBV7-6 to TRBJ1-5; weak D call: TRBD1 (5 bases). The CDR3 is 15 residues long. Per the germline V gene, CDR1 is SGHVS and CDR2 is FNYEAQ. V lost 0 bases and J 2 bases, leaving 8 bases between the germline ends. CDR3 coding DNA: TGTGCCAGCAGCTTAGCGCCGGGGGGCAATCAGCCCCAGCATTTT. Encoded protein: CASSLAPGGNQPQHF.

The chain combines TRBV4-1 with TRBJ2-3; 11 bases are shared with TRBD2. This CDR3 comprises 18 residues. Germline trimming cut 1 base from V and 3 bases from J; bases unmatched to any gene: 9. In germline, CDR1 is MGHRA, CDR2 YSYEKL. CDR3 amino acids: CASSQVGVTSGVTDTQYF. In nucleotides, the CDR3 is TGCGCCAGCAGCCAAGTCGGAGTGACTAGCGGGGTGACAGATACGCAGTATTTT.

V usage is TRBV28 and J usage is TRBJ1-6, with unresolved D. V dropped 6 bases and J dropped 6 bases, with 6 bases sitting between them. The CDR3 runs to 12 residues. Germline V gene sequence: CDR1 MDHEN, CDR2 SYDVKM. CDR3 coding DNA: TGTGCCAGCAGCAGGAGTAATTCACCCCTCCACTTT. As protein: CASSRSNSPLHF.

The V call is TRBV6-1, the J call TRBJ1-3; D remains ambiguous. Germline V CDR1 and CDR2: MNHNS, SASEGT. Trimming took off 3 bases at V and 3 bases at J, with 9 bases between the two ends. The CDR3 sequence is 14 residues long. This CDR3 is CASSDATYGNTIYF. The CDR3 DNA sequence: TGTGCCAGCAGTGACGCGACATATGGAAACACCATATATTTT.

As regards this clone: The same CDR3 also results from other DNA sequences found in this sample. V gene TRBV19 combines with J gene TRBJ1-2; 7 nucleotides match TRBD1. V lost 6 bases to trimming and J lost 0 bases; unmatched junction nucleotides: 4. CDR1 and CDR2 (germline): LNHDA, SQIVND (reference sequence). The CDR3 totals 14 residues. The CDR3 DNA is TGTGCCAGTAGCCCTGGGACAGCTAACTATGGCTACACCTTC. Its protein is CASSPGTANYGYTF.

V usage is TRBV6-5 and J usage is TRBJ1-4; D remains unclear. Trimming left V 2 bases short and J 5 bases short, with 9 bases between. CDR1 and CDR2 from the germline V gene are MNHEY and SVGAGI. The CDR3 is 14 residues long. The CDR3 DNA reads as TGTGCCAGCAGTTACGCGAGGGAGAATGAAAAACTGTTTTTT. This encodes CASSYARENEKLFF.

The chain recombines TRBV29-1 with TRBJ1-3; D may be TRBD1 (6 bases). The germline V gene has CDR1 SQVTM and CDR2 ANQGSEA. The CDR3 has 13 amino acids. The germline V and J ends were trimmed by 4 bases and 4 bases, with 11 bases remaining between them. The CDR3: CSVGAGVGNTIYF. Written as DNA, the CDR3 is TGCAGCGTTGGGGCAGGGGTAGGAAACACCATATATTTT.

This chain links TRBV19 with TRBJ2-3; D gene unclear. CDR1 is LNHDA, CDR2 SQIVND, per germline (reference sequence). CDR3 length: 11 amino acids. V was shortened by 11 bases and J by 4 bases, with 10 bases between the two germline ends. CDR3 in amino acids: CALDGPDTQYF. CDR3 nucleotide sequence: TGTGCCCTCGACGGGCCAGATACGCAGTATTTT.

V and J are TRBV19 and TRBJ1-4, with TRBD1 as a possible D gene (6 bases). Germline CDR1 LNHDA, CDR2 SQIVND (reference sequence). The V gene lost 1 base and the J gene lost 3 bases, with 12 bases spanning the gap. CDR3 length: 16 amino acids. CDR3 loop: CASSIVGWTANEKLFF. In DNA, the CDR3 is TGTGCCAGTAGTATAGTCGGCTGGACAGCTAATGAAAAACTGTTTTTT.

This clone was observed once. Written as DNA, the CDR3 is TGTGCCAGCAGTTGGACTAGCGGGGGGCAAGAGACCCAGTACTTC. The encoded protein is CASSWTSGGQETQYF. The V gene is TRBV6-5, the J gene TRBJ2-5; TRBD2 agrees at 14 bases. V shed 4 bases and J 2 bases; nucleotides not matched to a gene: 0. The germline V gene encodes CDR1 MNHEY and CDR2 SVGAGI. The CDR3 length is 15 residues.

This rearrangement joins TRBV25-1 to TRBJ2-1, with 10 positions matching TRBD2. Losses at the gene ends were 0 bases for V and 3 bases for J; bases not matched to a gene: 2. The V gene's germline CDR1 is MGHDK and CDR2 SYGVNS. The CDR3 covers 16 residues. Here the CDR3 reads CASSEYSGGHYNEQFF. As DNA, the CDR3 is TGTGCCAGCAGTGAATATAGCGGGGGGCACTACAATGAGCAGTTCTTC. Together with reference TRBV25-1 and TRBJ2-1, the CDR3 gives the full variable domain: EADIYQTPRYLVIGTGKKITLECSQTMGHDKMYWYQQDPGMELHLIHYSYGVNSTEKGDLSSESTVSRIRTEHFPLTLESARPSHTSQYLCASSEYSGGHYNEQFFGPGTRLTVL.

V gene TRBV6-2 or TRBV6-3 combines with J gene TRBJ2-5; the D is unclear. The CDR3 runs to 14 residues. Germline V lookup: CDR1 MNHEY, CDR2 SVGEGT. The ends were cut back, 5 bases at V and 2 bases at J, with 12 bases in the middle. The CDR3 loop reads CASSAARIQETQYF. CDR3 DNA: TGTGCCAGCAGTGCTGCCAGGATACAAGAGACCCAGTACTTC.

The chain uses TRBV9 and TRBJ1-1, with D maybe TRBD1 (6 bases). There are 16 residues in the CDR3. Trimming removed 4 bases from V and 10 bases from J, with 26 bases in between. The germline gives CDR1 SGDLS, CDR2 YYNGEE. CDR3 sequence reads: CASSPRGEVSLGLAFF. The CDR3 nucleotides are TGTGCCAGCAGCCCAAGGGGGGAGGTTTCCTTAGGTCTAGCTTTCTTT. Supplemented by reference TRBV9 and TRBJ1-1, the full variable domain reads DSGVTQTPKHLITATGQRVTLRCSPRSGDLSVYWYQQSLDQGLQFLIQYYNGEERAKGNILERFSAQQFPDLHSELNLSSLELGDSALYFCASSPRGEVSLGLAFFGQGTRLTVV.

The chain uses TRBV27 and TRBJ2-2; TRBD2 matches at 12 bases. The junction had 7 bases not matched to a gene; V was cut back by 10 bases and J by 7 bases. Germline CDR1 MNHEY, CDR2 SMNVEV (reference sequence). CDR3 size: 14 residues. CDR3 nucleotides: TGTGCCACCCTAGCGGGGGGGCAGGGCGGGGAGCTGTTTTTT. Its translation: CATLAGGQGGELFF.

This clone was seen just once. This chain links TRBV5-5 with TRBJ2-7, with 8 nucleotides matching TRBD2. Germline CDR1 and CDR2: SGHKS and YYEKEE (reference sequence). V trimming: 0 bases; J trimming: 9 bases; junction bases outside the gene matches: 14. This CDR3 region has 16 residues. The CDR3 DNA is TGTGCCAGCAGCTTGGCGCCCCGGGGGGGGGCGCCTGTGCAGTACTTC. Its translation: CASSLAPRGGAPVQYF.